This T cell receptor (beta chain) was profiled in a study of blood T cell repertoires in COVID-19. Study as a whole: PBMCs, B-cell-depleted T cells, or T cells provided the cDNA or gDNA that made up the material.

The authors' processing: Estimated nucleated cell counts came from reference gene primer amplification. TCRdb's table, derived via immunoSEQ multiplex PCR, lists solely in-frame clones and lacks some. That table is the source of V, J and clone size, and D and trimming were worked out from the DNA. The table includes roughly 200,000 clones, 75% to 85% detected once. This clone appeared a few times. The germline gives CDR1 MNHEY, CDR2 SMNVEV (reference sequence). Germline trimming cut 6 bases from V and 5 bases from J; bases unmatched to any gene: 4. The length of the CDR3 is 13 residues. Seattle cases were enrolled at active infection and followed longitudinally.

This rearrangement joins TRBV27 to TRBJ1-2, with 9 bases lining up with TRBD1. The material sequenced was peripheral blood. This sequence was found in a middle-aged woman with COVID-19, enrolled during active disease. This chain's CDR3 is CASSRDRAYGYTF. CDR3 nucleotides: TGTGCCAGCAGCCGGGACAGGGCTTATGGCTACACCTTC.